The 9 T cell receptor beta chains reported below all come from one sample, sequenced in a study of blood T cell repertoires in COVID-19. Sequencing was performed with immunoSEQ multiplex PCR; in TCRdb, only in-frame clones are kept and a portion is missing. The repertoire holds about 74,000 clones, with about 91% as singletons. Sequencing was performed on peripheral blood. The receptors here all came from a woman at least 80 years old with acute or convalescent COVID-19.

CDR3 sequence (DNA): TGTGCCTGGAGTGAGGACAGGTACTATGGCTACACCTTC. Its protein is CAWSEDRYYGYTF. The V and J genes are TRBV30 and TRBJ1-2; 7 bases align to TRBD1. This CDR3 has 13 residues. Trimming took 1 base from V and 3 from J; bases not matched to a gene: 2. Per the germline V gene, CDR1 is GTSNPN and CDR2 is SVGIG (reference sequence).

The V gene is TRBV19, the J gene TRBJ2-5, with a tentative D call TRBD2 (7 bases). V was shortened by 7 bases and J by 5 bases, with 23 bases between the two germline ends. CDR3 length: 16 amino acids. Germline loops: CDR1 LNHDA, CDR2 SQIVND (reference sequence). In nucleotides, the CDR3 is TGTGCCAGTACCCCGAGGGCCTGGGGGGGCGACGAGACCCAGTACTTC. Its protein product is CASTPRAWGGDETQYF.

The chain employs TRBV15 and TRBJ2-6; 11 bases match TRBD2. Germline V gene lookup returns CDR1 LNHNV and CDR2 YYDKDF (reference sequence). The CDR3 has 15 amino acids. The J segment lost 3 bases and the V segment lost 6 bases, leaving 1 base of the junction unmatched. DNA for the CDR3: TGTGCCACCAGACTAGCGGGAGTTGGGGCCAACGTCCTGACTTTC. It translates to CATRLAGVGANVLTF.

J is TRBJ2-1 and V is TRBV7-3; the match to TRBD2 covers 8 bases. Germline V lookup: CDR1 SGHTA, CDR2 FQGTGA. The CDR3 has 18 residues. Trimming took 5 bases from V and 9 from J; bases not matched to a gene: 21. Here the CDR3 reads CASSPSAGSGRAGGEQFF. In DNA, the CDR3 is TGTGCCAGCAGCCCCTCGGCGGGGAGCGGGAGAGCTGGGGGTGAGCAGTTCTTC.

The V call is TRBV9, the J call TRBJ2-1; 10 nucleotides agree with TRBD2. V shed 4 bases, J shed 7 bases, and the junction held 8 bases outside the gene matches. The length of the CDR3 is 15 residues. Germline loops: CDR1 SGDLS, CDR2 YYNGEE. The CDR3 region is CASSLRPSGSNEQFF. Here the CDR3 DNA reads TGTGCCAGCAGCCTAAGACCTAGCGGGAGTAATGAGCAGTTCTTC.

This sequence joins TRBV5-1 and TRBJ2-3; TRBD2 agrees at 9 bases. V was pared by 7 bases and J by 4 bases, with 7 bases of the junction left unmatched. This CDR3 comprises 14 residues. The germline V gene has CDR1 SGHRS and CDR2 YFSETQ. This chain's CDR3 is CASGRGGEPDTQYF. For the CDR3, the DNA is TGCGCCAGCGGGCGGGGGGGAGAGCCAGATACGCAGTATTTT.

This sequence joins TRBV7-2 and TRBJ2-1, with TRBD2 identical over 13 bases. Losses at the gene ends were 1 base for V and 10 bases for J; bases not matched to a gene: 13. The CDR3 is 18 amino acids. Germline lookup yields CDR1 SGHTA and CDR2 FQGNSA. The CDR3 bases are TGTGCCAGCAGCTTAGATCGGCGACTAGCGGGGGGTAGTGGAGAGCAGTTCTTC. Translation: CASSLDRRLAGGSGEQFF.

The rearrangement links TRBV7-2 to TRBJ2-7; D is unresolved. From germline, CDR1 is SGHTA and CDR2 FQGNSA. This CDR3 has 15 residues. The V end was cut by 4 bases, the J end by 4 bases, with 17 bases between. Written as DNA, the CDR3 is TGTGCCAGCAGCTCCCCATATGACTTCCATTACGAGCAGTACTTC. It is translated as CASSSPYDFHYEQYF.

The genes are TRBV5-1 and TRBJ1-2, with TRBD1 as a possible D gene (6 bases). The CDR3 totals 14 residues. CDR1 SGHRS and CDR2 YFSETQ come from the germline V gene. The V end was cut by 0 bases, the J end by 7 bases, with 13 bases between. The CDR3 DNA reads TGCGCCAGCAGCTTGGAGGGGGGGCCGTCTGGCTACACCTTC. Protein: CASSLEGGPSGYTF.